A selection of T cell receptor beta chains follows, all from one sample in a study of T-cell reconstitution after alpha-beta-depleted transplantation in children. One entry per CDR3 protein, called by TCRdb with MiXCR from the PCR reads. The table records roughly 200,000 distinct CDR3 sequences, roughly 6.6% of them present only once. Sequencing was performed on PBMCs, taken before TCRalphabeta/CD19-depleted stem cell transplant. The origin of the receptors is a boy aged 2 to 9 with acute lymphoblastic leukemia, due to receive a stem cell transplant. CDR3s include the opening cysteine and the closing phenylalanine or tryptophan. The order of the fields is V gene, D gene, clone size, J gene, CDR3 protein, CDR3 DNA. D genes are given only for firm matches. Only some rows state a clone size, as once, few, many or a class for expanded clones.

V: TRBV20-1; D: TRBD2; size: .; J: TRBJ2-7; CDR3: CSASTSGPSYEQYF; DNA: TGCAGTGCATCTACTAGCGGGCCATCCTACGAGCAGTACTTC
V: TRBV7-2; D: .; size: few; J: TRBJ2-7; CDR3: CASSLSALAIAYEQYF; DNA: TGTGCCAGCAGCTTATCCGCGCTAGCGATAGCCTACGAGCAGTACTTC
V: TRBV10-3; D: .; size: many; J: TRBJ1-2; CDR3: CAISETGAGYTF; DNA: TGTGCCATCAGTGAAACAGGAGCTGGCTACACCTTC
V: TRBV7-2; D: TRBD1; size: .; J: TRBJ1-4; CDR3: CASSLGQGDEKLFF; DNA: TGTGCCAGCAGCCTGGGACAGGGGGACGAAAAACTGTTTTTT
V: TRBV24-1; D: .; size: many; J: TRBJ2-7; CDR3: CATSPGRSSYEQYF; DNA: TGTGCCACCAGCCCGGGACGGAGCTCCTACGAGCAGTACTTC
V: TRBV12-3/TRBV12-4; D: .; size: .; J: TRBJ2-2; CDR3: CASSLGRGHDTGELFF; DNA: TGTGCCAGCAGTTTGGGGCGGGGTCACGACACCGGGGAGCTGTTTTTT
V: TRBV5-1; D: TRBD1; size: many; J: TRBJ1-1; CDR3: CASSLAGQGANTEAFF; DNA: TGCGCCAGCAGCTTGGCGGGACAGGGAGCCAACACTGAAGCTTTCTTT
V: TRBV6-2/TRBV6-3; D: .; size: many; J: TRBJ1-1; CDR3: CASSYSGRDRTEAFF; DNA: TGTGCCAGCAGTTACTCGGGCAGGGATCGCACTGAAGCTTTCTTT
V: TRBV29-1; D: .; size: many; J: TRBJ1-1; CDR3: CSVEAQEGTTEAFF; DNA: TGCAGCGTTGAAGCACAGGAGGGAACCACTGAAGCTTTCTTT
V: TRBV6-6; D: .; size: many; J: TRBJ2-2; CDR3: CASKRGAGELFF; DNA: TGTGCCAGCAAGAGAGGGGCCGGGGAGCTGTTTTTT
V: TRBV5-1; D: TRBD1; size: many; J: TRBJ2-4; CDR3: CASSSSPQQGENIQYF; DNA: TGCGCCAGCAGCTCCTCGCCCCAACAGGGGGAAAACATTCAGTACTTC
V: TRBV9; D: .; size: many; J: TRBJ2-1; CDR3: CASSVGRSLDEQFF; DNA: TGTGCCAGCAGCGTAGGGAGGAGCTTAGATGAGCAGTTCTTC
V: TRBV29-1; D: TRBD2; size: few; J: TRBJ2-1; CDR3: CSSWGGPGLAVTSSYNEQFF; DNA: TGCAGCTCGTGGGGGGGGCCGGGACTAGCGGTTACGAGCTCCTACAATGAGCAGTTCTTC
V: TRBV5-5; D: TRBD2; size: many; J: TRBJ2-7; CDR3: CASSSAGGLPVGYEQYF; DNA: TGTGCCAGCAGCTCAGCGGGAGGGCTCCCCGTTGGCTACGAGCAGTACTTC
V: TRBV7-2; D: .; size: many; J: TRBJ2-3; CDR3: CASSSRGGVLTDTQYF; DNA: TGTGCCAGCAGCTCCCGAGGCGGGGTTTTGACAGATACGCAGTATTTT
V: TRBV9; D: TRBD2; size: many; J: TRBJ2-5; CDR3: CASSVISGRGETQYF; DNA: TGTGCCAGCAGCGTAATCAGCGGGAGAGGAGAGACCCAGTACTTC
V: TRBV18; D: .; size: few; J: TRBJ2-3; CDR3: CASSPWEGDTQYF; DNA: TGTGCCAGCTCACCTTGGGAAGGAGATACGCAGTATTTT
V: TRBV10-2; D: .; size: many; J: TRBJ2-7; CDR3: CASSEIYEQYF; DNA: TGCGCCAGCAGCGAGATCTACGAGCAGTACTTC
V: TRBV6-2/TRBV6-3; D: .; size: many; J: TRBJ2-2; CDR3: CASTQAGELFF; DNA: TGTGCCAGCACCCAAGCTGGGGAGCTGTTTTTT
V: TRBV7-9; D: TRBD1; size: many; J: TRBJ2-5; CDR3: CASSLRTGGKETQYF; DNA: TGTGCCAGCAGCTTACGGACAGGGGGGAAGGAGACCCAGTACTTC
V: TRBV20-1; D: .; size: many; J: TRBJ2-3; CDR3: CSAVEPLKSTDTQYF; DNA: TGCAGTGCCGTGGAGCCTCTGAAGAGCACAGATACGCAGTATTTT
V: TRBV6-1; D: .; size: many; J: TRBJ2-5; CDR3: CASSGTSLGETQYF; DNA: TGTGCCAGCAGTGGGACTTCGTTGGGTGAGACCCAGTACTTC
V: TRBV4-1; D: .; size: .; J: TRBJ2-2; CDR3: CASGAPTGNTGELFF; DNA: TGCGCCAGCGGAGCGCCGACAGGAAACACCGGGGAGCTGTTTTTT
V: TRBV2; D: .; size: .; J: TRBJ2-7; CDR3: CASSPQGIYEQYF; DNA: TGTGCCAGCAGTCCACAGGGAATCTACGAGCAGTACTTC
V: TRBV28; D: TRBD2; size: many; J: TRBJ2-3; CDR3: CASSSSGGRADTQYF; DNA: TGTGCCAGCAGTTCTAGCGGGGGGAGGGCAGATACGCAGTATTTT
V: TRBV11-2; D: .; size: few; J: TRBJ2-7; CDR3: CASSLAHLSSYEQYF; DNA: TGTGCCAGCAGCTTGGCGCACCTGAGCTCCTACGAGCAGTACTTC
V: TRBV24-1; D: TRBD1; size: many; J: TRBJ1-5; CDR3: CATSDTGQGNQPQHF; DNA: TGTGCCACCAGTGATACGGGACAGGGGAATCAGCCCCAGCATTTT
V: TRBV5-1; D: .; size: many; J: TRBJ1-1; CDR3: CASSLTKDTEAFF; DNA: TGCGCCAGCAGCCTAACGAAAGACACTGAAGCTTTCTTT
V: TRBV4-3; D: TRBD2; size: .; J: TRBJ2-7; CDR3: CASSRGGAMSEQYF; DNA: TGCGCCAGCAGCCGCGGGGGGGCCATGTCCGAGCAGTACTTC
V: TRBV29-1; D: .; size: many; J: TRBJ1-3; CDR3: CSVGVRDRPGNTIYF; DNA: TGCAGCGTTGGTGTCCGGGATCGTCCCGGAAACACCATATATTTT
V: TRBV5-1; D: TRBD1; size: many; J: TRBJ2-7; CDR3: CASSSGPGQGDEQYF; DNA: TGCGCCAGCAGCTCGGGACCGGGACAGGGAGACGAGCAGTACTTC
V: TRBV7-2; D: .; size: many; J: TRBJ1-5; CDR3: CASSLDRAYSNQPQHF; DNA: TGTGCCAGCAGCTTAGACAGGGCTTATAGCAATCAGCCCCAGCATTTT
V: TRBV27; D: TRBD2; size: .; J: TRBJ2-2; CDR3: CASSRTSDTGELFF; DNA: TGTGCCAGCAGTCGGACTAGTGATACCGGGGAGCTGTTTTTT
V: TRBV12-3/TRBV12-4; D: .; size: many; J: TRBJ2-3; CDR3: CASTYLDTQYF; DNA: TGTGCCAGCACTTATCTAGATACGCAGTATTTT
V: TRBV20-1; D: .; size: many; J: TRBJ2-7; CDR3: CSARVSNHEQYF; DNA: TGCAGTGCTAGAGTGTCTAACCACGAGCAGTACTTC
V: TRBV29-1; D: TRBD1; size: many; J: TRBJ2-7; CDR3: CSVAGGASYEQYF; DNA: TGCAGCGTTGCAGGGGGCGCTTCCTACGAGCAGTACTTC
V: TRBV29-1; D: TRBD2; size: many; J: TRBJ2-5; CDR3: CSVARVGGSETQYF; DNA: TGCAGCGTTGCCCGTGTGGGGGGGTCAGAGACCCAGTACTTC
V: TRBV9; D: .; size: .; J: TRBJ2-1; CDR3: CASSNTVGQFF; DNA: TGTGCCAGCAGCAACACAGTAGGGCAGTTCTTC
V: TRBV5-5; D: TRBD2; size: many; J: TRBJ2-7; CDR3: CASSLSAGGSYEQYF; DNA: TGTGCCAGCAGCTTGTCTGCGGGGGGCTCCTACGAGCAGTACTTC
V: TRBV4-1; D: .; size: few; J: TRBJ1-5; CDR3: CASSQVLGEIGNQPQHF; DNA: TGCGCCAGCAGCCAAGTTCTTGGGGAGATTGGGAATCAGCCCCAGCATTTT
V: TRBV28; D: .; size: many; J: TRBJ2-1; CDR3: CASSSKTPNNEQFF; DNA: TGTGCCAGCAGTTCTAAGACACCAAATAATGAGCAGTTCTTC
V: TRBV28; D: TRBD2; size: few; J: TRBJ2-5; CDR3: CASSFGGGNQETQYF; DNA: TGTGCCAGCAGTTTTGGCGGGGGGAACCAAGAGACCCAGTACTTC
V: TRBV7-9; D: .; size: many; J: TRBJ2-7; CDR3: CASSLGRGTYEQYF; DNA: TGTGCCAGCAGCTTAGGGAGGGGAACCTACGAGCAGTACTTC
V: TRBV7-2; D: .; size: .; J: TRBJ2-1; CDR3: CASSLGARTEQFF; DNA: TGTGCCAGCAGCTTAGGTGCGAGGACTGAGCAGTTCTTC
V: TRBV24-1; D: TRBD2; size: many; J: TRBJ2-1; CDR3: CATSDPQSGLADTYNEQFF; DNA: TGTGCCACCAGTGACCCACAGAGTGGACTAGCTGACACCTACAATGAGCAGTTCTTC
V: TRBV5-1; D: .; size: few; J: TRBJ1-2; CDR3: CASSLFRPEGGYTF; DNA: TGCGCCAGCAGCTTGTTCCGTCCCGAGGGTGGCTACACCTTC
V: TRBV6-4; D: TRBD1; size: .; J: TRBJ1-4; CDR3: CASSPDRDNEKLFF; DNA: TGTGCCAGCAGCCCTGACAGGGATAATGAAAAACTGTTTTTT
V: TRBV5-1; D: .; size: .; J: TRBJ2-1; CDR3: CASNPGDRDSGEQFF; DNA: TGCGCCAGCAACCCCGGCGACAGGGACTCGGGTGAGCAGTTCTTC
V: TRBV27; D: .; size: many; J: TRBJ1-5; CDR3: CASSQHNGQPQHF; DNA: TGTGCCAGCAGTCAGCACAATGGGCAACCCCAGCATTTT
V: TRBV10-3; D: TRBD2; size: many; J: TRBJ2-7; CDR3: CAIRDFPAGAYEQYF; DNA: TGTGCCATCCGGGACTTCCCGGCGGGGGCCTACGAGCAGTACTTC
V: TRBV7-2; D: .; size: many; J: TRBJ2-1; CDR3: CASSQPSVEQFF; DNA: TGTGCCAGCAGCCAACCCTCTGTGGAGCAGTTCTTC
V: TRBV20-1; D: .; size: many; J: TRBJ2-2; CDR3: CSARDPYLGGADTGELFF; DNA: TGCAGTGCTAGAGACCCCTACCTTGGGGGGGCCGACACCGGGGAGCTGTTTTTT
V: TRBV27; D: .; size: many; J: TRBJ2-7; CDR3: CASSFLSNVYEQYF; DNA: TGTGCCAGCAGTTTCCTCAGCAACGTTTACGAGCAGTACTTC